Listed here are 29 T cell receptor beta chains from one sample, sequenced in a study of blood T cell repertoires in COVID-19. TCRdb keeps only in-frame clones here, not all; method: immunoSEQ multiplex PCR. The sample includes roughly 160,000 clones, around nine tenths of them seen just once. Sequenced sample: peripheral blood. These receptors all stem from a woman in her sixties or seventies with COVID-19, enrolled during active disease.

The gene calls are TRBV5-1 and TRBJ2-1; TRBD1 matches at 10 bases. Germline CDR1 SGHRS, CDR2 YFSETQ. The length of the CDR3 is 15 residues. Unmatched junction bases numbered 5, after V lost 2 bases and J lost 6 bases. The CDR3 reads CASSFQGQGINEQFF. The CDR3 nucleotides read TGCGCCAGCAGCTTTCAGGGACAGGGGATCAATGAGCAGTTCTTC.

The chain employs TRBV6-1 and TRBJ2-1, with 8 bases lining up with TRBD1. The trim removed 2 bases at V and 10 bases at J, leaving 7 bases unmatched. From germline, CDR1 is MNHNS and CDR2 SASEGT. The CDR3 covers 14 residues. The CDR3 loop reads CASSERWDRPEQFF. CDR3 sequence (DNA): TGTGCCAGCAGTGAAAGGTGGGACAGGCCAGAGCAGTTCTTC.

The chain joins TRBV30 to TRBJ2-4, with D unresolved. CDR3 length equals 14 residues. The V end lost 1 base, the J end lost 0 bases, and 7 bases lay between the germline ends. From germline, CDR1 is GTSNPN and CDR2 SVGIG (reference sequence). The CDR3 region is CAWSGTRAKNIQYF. CDR3 sequence (DNA): TGTGCCTGGAGTGGCACACGAGCCAAAAACATTCAGTACTTC.

This clone showed up just a few times. The CDR3 spells CATSRERGTAFMSGYTF. DNA for the CDR3: TGTGCCACCAGCAGAGAAAGGGGTACAGCGTTTATGAGTGGCTACACCTTC. The chain carries TRBV15 and TRBJ1-2; D is possibly TRBD1 (5 bases). V lost 0 bases and J 7 bases, leaving 21 bases between the germline ends. The CDR3 covers 17 residues. CDR1 and CDR2 from the germline V gene are LNHNV and YYDKDF (reference sequence).

This clone was detected only once. V is TRBV3-1 (or the pseudogene TRBV3-2) and J is TRBJ1-4; D possibly corresponds to TRBD1 (5 bases). Trimming removed 5 bases from V and 4 bases from J, with 11 bases in between. Germline CDR1 is LGHDT and CDR2 is YNNKEL (reference sequence). The CDR3 runs 14 residues. The CDR3 DNA reads TGTGCCAGCAGCTCGGGGGGGTTTAATGAAAAACTGTTTTTT. It is translated as CASSSGGFNEKLFF.

The rearrangement links TRBV2 to TRBJ1-6; D unresolved. Trimming removed 9 bases at V and 0 bases at J, with 15 bases between. The CDR3 is made up of 16 amino acids. The germline V gene encodes CDR1 SNHLY and CDR2 FYNNEI. This CDR3 reads CASHSRGNSYNSPLHF. CDR3 nucleotide sequence: TGTGCCAGTCACTCTCGAGGAAACTCCTATAATTCACCCCTCCACTTT.

The chain's CDR3 is CASSFDRVETQYF. CDR3 DNA: TGTGCCAGCAGCTTCGACAGGGTGGAGACCCAGTACTTC. The chain recombines TRBV5-6 with TRBJ2-5; TRBD1 aligns across 7 bases. CDR1 and CDR2 (germline): SGHDT, YYEEEE. The J segment lost 5 bases and the V segment lost 2 bases, leaving 3 bases of the junction unmatched. This CDR3 comprises 13 residues.

J is TRBJ1-4 and V is TRBV7-2, with TRBD1 matching 8 bases. CDR1 is SGHTA and CDR2 is FQGNSA in the germline V gene. V dropped 2 bases and J dropped 6; count of bases not matched to a gene: 5. This CDR3 comprises 15 residues. Here the CDR3 DNA reads TGTGCCAGCAGCTTACAGGGGGCGCGGGATGAAAAACTGTTTTTT. Residues: CASSLQGARDEKLFF. Full variable domain (rest looked up from reference TRBV7-2 and TRBJ1-4): GAGVSQSPSNKVTEKGKDVELRCDPISGHTALYWYRQSLGQGLEFLIYFQGNSAPDKSGLPSDRFSAERTGGSVSTLTIQRTQQEDSAVYLCASSLQGARDEKLFFGSGTQLSVL.

The chain carries TRBV30 and TRBJ1-5, with 8 positions matching TRBD1. The trim removed 1 base at V and 3 bases at J, leaving 2 bases unmatched. Germline CDR1 is GTSNPN and CDR2 is SVGIG (reference sequence). The CDR3 length is 14 residues. CDR3 sequence reads: CAWSGTGLNQPQHF. CDR3 bases: TGTGCCTGGAGTGGGACAGGGCTCAATCAGCCCCAGCATTTT. The full variable domain, rest sourced from reference TRBV30 and TRBJ1-5, is SQTIHQWPATLVQPVGSPLSLECTVEGTSNPNLYWYRQAAGRGLQLLFYSVGIGQISSEVPQNLSASRPQDRQFILSSKKLLLSDSGFYLCAWSGTGLNQPQHFGDGTRLSIL.

This chain connects TRBV5-4 to TRBJ1-4; perhaps TRBD1 as D (5 bases). V lost 1 base, J lost 13 bases, and 20 bases lay in between. The CDR3 runs 15 residues. Germline CDR1 reads SGHNT; CDR2 reads YYREEE (reference sequence). The CDR3, as DNA: TGTGCCAGCAGCTTGCAGGGAACGGGGGTGGGAAGACTGTTTTTT. It codes for CASSLQGTGVGRLFF.

The chain employs TRBV7-6 and TRBJ2-5, with 7 bases fitting TRBD2. Germline V gene sequence: CDR1 SGHVS, CDR2 FNYEAQ. The junction had 10 bases not matched to a gene; V was cut back by 4 bases and J by 5 bases. This CDR3 region has 15 residues. The CDR3 bases are TGTGCCAGCAGCTCCCGACTGGGGGGGAGGGAGACCCAGTACTTC. This encodes CASSSRLGGRETQYF.

This clone was recorded once. This chain joins TRBV6-5 and TRBJ1-3, with TRBD1 matching 9 bases. Germline trimming cut 4 bases from V and 8 bases from J; bases unmatched to any gene: 6. Germline-derived CDR1 and CDR2 are MNHEY and SVGAGI. This CDR3 contains 14 residues. CDR3 in amino acids: CASSSGTGPDTIYF. DNA of the CDR3: TGTGCCAGCAGTTCCGGGACAGGGCCCGACACCATATATTTT.

The chain carries TRBV28 and TRBJ2-1, with 7 bases matching TRBD2. Germline trimming cut 6 bases from V and 0 bases from J; bases unmatched to any gene: 8. From germline, CDR1 is MDHEN and CDR2 SYDVKM. The CDR3 is 16 residues long. The CDR3 nucleotides read TGTGCCAGCAGAGGTCTAGCGGCAAGCTCCTACAATGAGCAGTTCTTC. Protein sequence: CASRGLAASSYNEQFF.

A note on this clone: Additional DNA sequences in this sample encode the identical CDR3. The chain combines TRBV7-2 with TRBJ1-1; possibly TRBD1 for D (6 bases). CDR1 and CDR2 from the germline V gene are SGHTA and FQGNSA. The ends were cut back, 1 base at V and 5 bases at J, with 11 bases in the middle. The CDR3 spans 14 residues. The CDR3 region has the DNA TGTGCCAGCAGCTTAGATAGGGGGGGTACTGAAGCTTTCTTT. Translation: CASSLDRGGTEAFF.

This sequence joins TRBV10-2 and TRBJ2-7; D might be TRBD1 (6 bases). Trimming removed 0 bases at V and 6 bases at J, with 12 bases between. CDR1 is WSHSY and CDR2 is SAAADI in the germline V gene. The CDR3 loop spans 14 amino acids. The CDR3 DNA reads as TGCGCCAGCAGTGAGTCGGGGGCCATAGGCGAGCAGTACTTC. Protein sequence: CASSESGAIGEQYF.

This clone was seen just once. The sample holds other DNA sequences that translate to the same CDR3. V gene TRBV10-3 combines with J gene TRBJ2-5; 9 nucleotides match TRBD1. Germline CDR1 is ENHRY and CDR2 is SYGVKD. The J segment lost 5 bases and the V segment lost 3 bases, leaving 4 bases of the junction unmatched. There are 14 residues in the CDR3. The CDR3 protein is CAISDGQGRETQYF. The DNA of the CDR3 is TGTGCCATCAGTGATGGACAGGGGAGGGAGACCCAGTACTTC.

This clone was counted only a few times. The chain employs TRBV28 and TRBJ1-3, with TRBD1 as a possible D gene (5 bases). V lost 6 bases to trimming and J lost 0 bases, with 18 bases between them. The CDR3 spans 17 residues. Germline V gives CDR1 MDHEN, CDR2 SYDVKM. This chain's CDR3 is CASRTGGSTFSGNTIYF. In DNA, the CDR3 is TGTGCCAGCAGGACGGGGGGGTCTACATTCTCTGGAAACACCATATATTTT.

With respect to this clone: The sample has other DNA sequences that encode this CDR3 too. The chain couples TRBV5-1 to TRBJ1-1; 10 nucleotides align to TRBD1. The CDR3 covers 15 residues. V shed 0 bases, J shed 2 bases, and the junction held 1 base outside the gene matches. CDR1 is SGHRS and CDR2 is YFSETQ in the germline V gene. The CDR3 is CASSLGTGGNTEAFF. CDR3 coding DNA: TGCGCCAGCAGCTTGGGGACAGGGGGAAACACTGAAGCTTTCTTT.

J is TRBJ2-7 and V is TRBV2; D gene unclear. This CDR3 is 10 amino acids long. V lost 8 bases, J lost 4 bases, and 6 bases lay in between. CDR1 and CDR2 from the germline V gene are SNHLY and FYNNEI. The CDR3 DNA reads as TGTGCCAGCGGCCAGTACGAGCAGTACTTC. Translated: CASGQYEQYF.

The chain couples TRBV5-1 to TRBJ2-5; 12 nucleotides agree with TRBD2. The trim removed 3 bases at V and 5 bases at J, leaving 5 bases unmatched. The germline V gene encodes CDR1 SGHRS and CDR2 YFSETQ. The CDR3 consists of 15 residues. As DNA, the CDR3 is TGCGCCAGCAGCTCCTCTAGCGGGGGGGCTGAGACCCAGTACTTC. It yields the protein CASSSSSGGAETQYF.

V gene TRBV7-8 combines with J gene TRBJ2-1; 11 positions match TRBD2. Germline V lookup: CDR1 SGHVS, CDR2 FQNEAQ. V was pared by 2 bases and J by 6 bases, with 6 bases of the junction left unmatched. The CDR3 consists of 16 residues. CDR3 sequence reads: CASSLRTGLAGNEQFF. DNA for the CDR3: TGTGCCAGCAGCTTAAGAACCGGACTAGCGGGCAATGAGCAGTTCTTC.

This clone was detected only once. This chain joins TRBV11-2 and TRBJ2-1; 11 nucleotides match TRBD2. The CDR3 spans 15 residues. V lost 6 bases and J lost 4; bases outside the gene matches: 5. Germline V gives CDR1 SGHAT, CDR2 FQNNGV. This CDR3 is CASSYSGGAYNEQFF. The CDR3 DNA sequence: TGTGCCAGCAGTTATAGCGGGGGGGCTTACAATGAGCAGTTCTTC.

This chain uses TRBV11-2 with TRBJ1-2, with 7 bases identical to TRBD1. Germline V gene sequence: CDR1 SGHAT, CDR2 FQNNGV. V shed 5 bases, J shed 4 bases, and the junction held 16 bases outside the gene matches. The CDR3 length is 17 residues. The chain's CDR3 is CASSPRQGSIASYGYTF. CDR3 bases: TGTGCCAGCAGCCCTCGACAGGGCTCGATCGCTAGCTATGGCTACACCTTC.

The V call is TRBV4-1, the J call TRBJ1-2; unclear D gene. This CDR3 has 15 residues. CDR1 and CDR2 (germline): MGHRA, YSYEKL. V was trimmed by 1 base and J by 4 bases, leaving 13 bases between them. The CDR3 is CASSQGYEGSYGYTF. The CDR3 bases are TGCGCCAGCAGCCAAGGGTACGAGGGCAGCTATGGCTACACCTTC.

The table lists this clone with a count of one. The rearrangement links TRBV18 to TRBJ1-1; possibly TRBD1 for D (5 bases). Germline V gene lookup returns CDR1 KGHSH and CDR2 LQKENI. Trimming shortened V by 1 base and J by 0 bases, and 18 bases separated the two germline ends. The CDR3 spans 18 residues. Here the CDR3 DNA reads TGTGCCAGCTCACCACGCGCAACGGCTAAGGGGATGAACACTGAAGCTTTCTTT. This sequence encodes CASSPRATAKGMNTEAFF.

The chain has TRBV6-5 and TRBJ2-6, with D maybe TRBD1 (6 bases). The length of the CDR3 is 15 residues. V shed 5 bases and J shed 3 bases, with 11 bases lying between them. The germline V gene has CDR1 MNHEY and CDR2 SVGAGI. The chain's CDR3 is CASSTRGSGANVLTF. CDR3 in DNA: TGTGCCAGCAGTACCAGGGGTAGTGGGGCCAACGTCCTGACTTTC.

The chain couples TRBV7-9 to TRBJ2-3; 10 bases fit TRBD2. Germline CDR1 reads SEHNR; CDR2 reads FQNEAQ (reference sequence). Unmatched junction bases numbered 9, after V lost 1 base and J lost 5 bases. The CDR3 contains 17 residues. CDR3 nucleotide sequence: TGTGCCAGCAGCTTAGTCAGCGGGGGGGCCAGGAAAGATACGCAGTATTTT. Translated, it gives CASSLVSGGARKDTQYF. Full variable domain (rest looked up from reference TRBV7-9 and TRBJ2-3): DTGVSQNPRHKITKRGQNVTFRCDPISEHNRLYWYRQTLGQGPEFLTYFQNEAQLEKSRLLSDRFSAERPKGSFSTLEIQRTEQGDSAMYLCASSLVSGGARKDTQYFGPGTRLTVL.

The genes are TRBV5-1 and TRBJ1-2; tentative D call: TRBD1 (5 bases). The V and J ends lost 4 bases and 6 bases respectively, with 13 bases between them. CDR1 and CDR2 from the germline V gene are SGHRS and YFSETQ. This CDR3 region has 13 residues. The DNA for the CDR3 is TGCGCCAGCAGCGTGGGGCAGGAAAATGGCTACACCTTC. Translated, it gives CASSVGQENGYTF.

The chain couples TRBV18 to TRBJ2-3; 9 bases agree with TRBD2. Germline loops: CDR1 KGHSH, CDR2 LQKENI. The CDR3 totals 18 residues. V lost 1 base to trimming and J lost 6 bases; unmatched junction nucleotides: 14. In nucleotides, the CDR3 is TGTGCCAGCTCACCACTAGACACTAGCGGGTCCCCGGGGGATACGCAGTATTTT. This codes for CASSPLDTSGSPGDTQYF.